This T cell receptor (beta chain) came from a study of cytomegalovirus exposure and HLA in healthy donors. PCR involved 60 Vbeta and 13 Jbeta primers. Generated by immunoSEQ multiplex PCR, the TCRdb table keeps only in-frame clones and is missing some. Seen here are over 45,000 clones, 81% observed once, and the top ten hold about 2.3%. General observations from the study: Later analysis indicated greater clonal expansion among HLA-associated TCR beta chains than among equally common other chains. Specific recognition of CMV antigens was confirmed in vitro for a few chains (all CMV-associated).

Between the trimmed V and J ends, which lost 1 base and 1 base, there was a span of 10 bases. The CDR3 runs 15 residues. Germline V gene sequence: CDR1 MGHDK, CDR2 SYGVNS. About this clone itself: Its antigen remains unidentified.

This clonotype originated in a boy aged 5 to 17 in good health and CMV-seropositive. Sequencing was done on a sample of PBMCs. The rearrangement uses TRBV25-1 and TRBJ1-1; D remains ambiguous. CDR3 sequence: CASSELLGPNTEAFF. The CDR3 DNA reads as TGTGCCAGCAGTGAATTACTAGGGCCGAACACTGAAGCTTTCTTT. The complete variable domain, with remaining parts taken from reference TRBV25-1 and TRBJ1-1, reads EADIYQTPRYLVIGTGKKITLECSQTMGHDKMYWYQQDPGMELHLIHYSYGVNSTEKGDLSSESTVSRIRTEHFPLTLESARPSHTSQYLCASSELLGPNTEAFFGQGTRLTVV.